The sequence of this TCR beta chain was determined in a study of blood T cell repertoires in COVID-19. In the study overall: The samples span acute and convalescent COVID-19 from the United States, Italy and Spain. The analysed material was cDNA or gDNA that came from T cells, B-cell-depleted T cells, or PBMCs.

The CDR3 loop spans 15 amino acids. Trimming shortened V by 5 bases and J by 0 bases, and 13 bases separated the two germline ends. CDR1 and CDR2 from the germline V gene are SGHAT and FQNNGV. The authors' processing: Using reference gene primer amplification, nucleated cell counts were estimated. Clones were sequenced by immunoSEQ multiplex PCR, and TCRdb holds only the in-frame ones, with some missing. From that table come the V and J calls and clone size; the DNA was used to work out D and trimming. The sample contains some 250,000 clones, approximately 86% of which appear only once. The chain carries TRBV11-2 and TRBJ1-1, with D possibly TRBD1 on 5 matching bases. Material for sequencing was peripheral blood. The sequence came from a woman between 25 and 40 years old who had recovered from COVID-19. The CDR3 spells CASSATTVMNTEAFF. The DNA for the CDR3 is TGTGCCAGCAGCGCAACGACAGTAATGAACACTGAAGCTTTCTTT.